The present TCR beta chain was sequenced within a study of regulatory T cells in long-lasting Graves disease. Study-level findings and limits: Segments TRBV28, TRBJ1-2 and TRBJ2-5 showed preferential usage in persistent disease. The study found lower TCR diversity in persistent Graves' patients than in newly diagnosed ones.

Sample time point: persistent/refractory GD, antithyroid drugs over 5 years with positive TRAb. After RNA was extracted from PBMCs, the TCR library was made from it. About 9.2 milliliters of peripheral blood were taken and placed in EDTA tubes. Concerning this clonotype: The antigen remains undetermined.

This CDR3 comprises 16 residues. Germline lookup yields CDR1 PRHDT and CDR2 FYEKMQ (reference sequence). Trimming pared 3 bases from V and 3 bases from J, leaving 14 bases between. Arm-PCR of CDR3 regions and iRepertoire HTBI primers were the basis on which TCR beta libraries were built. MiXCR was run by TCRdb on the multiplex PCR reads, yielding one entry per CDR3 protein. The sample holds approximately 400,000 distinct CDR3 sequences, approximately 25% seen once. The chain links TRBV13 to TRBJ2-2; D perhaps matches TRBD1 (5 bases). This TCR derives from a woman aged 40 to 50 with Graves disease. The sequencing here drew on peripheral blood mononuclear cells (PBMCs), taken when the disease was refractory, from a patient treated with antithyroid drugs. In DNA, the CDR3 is TGTGCCAGCAGCTTTACAGGTCCCGGGCACACCGGGGAGCTGTTTTTT. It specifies CASSFTGPGHTGELFF.